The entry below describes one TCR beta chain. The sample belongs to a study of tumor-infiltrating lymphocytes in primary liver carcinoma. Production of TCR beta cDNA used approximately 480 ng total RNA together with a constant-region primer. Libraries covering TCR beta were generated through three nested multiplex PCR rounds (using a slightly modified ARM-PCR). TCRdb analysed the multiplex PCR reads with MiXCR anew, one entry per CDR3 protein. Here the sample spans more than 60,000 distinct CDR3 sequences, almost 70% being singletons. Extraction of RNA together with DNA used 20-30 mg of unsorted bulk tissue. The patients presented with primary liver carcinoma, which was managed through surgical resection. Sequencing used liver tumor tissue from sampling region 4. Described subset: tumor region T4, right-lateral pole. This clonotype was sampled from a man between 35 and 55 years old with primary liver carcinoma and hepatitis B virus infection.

The CDR3 loop reads CASLAGPDYGYTF. In DNA form, the CDR3 reads TGTGCTAGCCTTGCCGGACCCGACTATGGCTACACCTTC. The chain uses TRBV28 and TRBJ1-2; D gene ambiguous. This CDR3 region has 13 residues. The germline V gene has CDR1 MDHEN and CDR2 SYDVKM.